Below, 29 T cell receptor beta chains from the same sample are listed, as sequenced in a study of siplizumab effects on memory and regulatory T cells. Libraries were prepared by immunoSEQ multiplex PCR; TCRdb keeps only in-frame clonotypes and omits some of them. The sample lists some 100,000 clones; 91% were seen once. Sequenced material: CD4+ T cells sorted from blood. The receptors derive from a human donor in good health. Some clones in this sample may be carry-over from other donors' samples.

The chain couples TRBV15 to TRBJ1-1, with D hard to call. Germline CDR1 LNHNV, CDR2 YYDKDF (reference sequence). CDR3 length equals 12 residues. Trimming pared 10 bases from V and 4 bases from J, leaving 13 bases between. The CDR3 DNA sequence: TGTGCCAGCCAAAAGTACGGCACTGAAGCTTTCTTT. It specifies CASQKYGTEAFF.

The table lists this clone with a count of one. J is TRBJ1-4 and V is TRBV27; D may be TRBD1 (6 bases). Germline lookup yields CDR1 MNHEY and CDR2 SMNVEV (reference sequence). The CDR3 has 16 amino acids. Deletions cut 5 bases from V and 3 bases from J, with 16 bases between. In DNA form, the CDR3 reads TGTGCCAGCAGTCCCATGGGGAGGGGGGCTAATGAAAAACTGTTTTTT. This gives the protein CASSPMGRGANEKLFF. The full variable domain, its missing parts supplied by reference TRBV27 and TRBJ1-4, is EAQVTQNPRYLITVTGKKLTVTCSQNMNHEYMSWYRQDPGLGLRQIYYSMNVEVTDKGDVPEGYKVSRKEKRNFPLILESPSPNQTSLYFCASSPMGRGANEKLFFGSGTQLSVL.

In this sample, this clone turned up once. J is TRBJ2-3 and V is TRBV10-1, with TRBD2 identical over 12 bases. From germline, CDR1 is WNHNN and CDR2 SYGVQD (reference sequence). With 8 bases clipped from V and 6 bases from J, the junction kept 3 bases outside the gene matches. The CDR3 spans 13 residues. The CDR3 DNA is TGCGCCAGCCGACTAGCGGGAGAGGATACGCAGTATTTT. This sequence encodes CASRLAGEDTQYF.

The count of this clone is one. This chain uses TRBV4-1 with TRBJ1-4; TRBD1 might be the D (5 bases). Deletions cut 3 bases from V and 4 bases from J, with 12 bases between. Looked up from germline, CDR1 is MGHRA and CDR2 is YSYEKL. This CDR3 is built from 15 residues. The CDR3 DNA sequence: TGCGCCAGCAGCCAGGGGGGGAACAATAATGAAAAACTGTTTTTT. Protein sequence: CASSQGGNNNEKLFF.

The chain has TRBV18 and TRBJ2-1, with TRBD1 matching 7 bases. The CDR3 sequence is 15 residues long. The germline V gene has CDR1 KGHSH and CDR2 LQKENI. The ends lost 2 bases at V and 7 bases at J; junction bases unmatched: 8. This CDR3 reads CASSPRQGAANEQFF. In nucleotides, the CDR3 is TGTGCCAGCTCACCAAGACAGGGTGCGGCGAATGAGCAGTTCTTC.

V gene TRBV5-1 combines with J gene TRBJ2-1; TRBD2 matches 7 bases. There are 15 residues in the CDR3. Losses at the gene ends were 4 bases for V and 9 bases for J; bases not matched to a gene: 13. The germline gives CDR1 SGHRS, CDR2 YFSETQ. This CDR3 is CASSGRTSRGSEQFF. The CDR3 nucleotides are TGCGCCAGCAGCGGCCGGACTAGTCGCGGAAGTGAGCAGTTCTTC.

J is TRBJ1-5 and V is TRBV2, with unresolved D. CDR3 size: 16 residues. Germline-derived CDR1 and CDR2 are SNHLY and FYNNEI. V was cut by 8 bases and J by 0 bases, with 17 bases left in between. CDR3 protein: CASAALGMSSNQPQHF. The CDR3 nucleotides are TGTGCCAGCGCGGCTTTAGGGATGTCTAGCAATCAGCCCCAGCATTTT.

Here the CDR3 DNA reads TGTGCCAGCAGCTTTGGACAGGTATACGAGCAGTACTTC. It translates to CASSFGQVYEQYF. This chain connects TRBV11-2 to TRBJ2-7, with 7 bases identical to TRBD1. Germline V CDR1 and CDR2: SGHAT, FQNNGV. The ends lost 3 bases at V and 4 bases at J; junction bases unmatched: 3. The CDR3 loop spans 13 amino acids.

J is TRBJ2-2 and V is TRBV6-5; D gene uncertain. V lost 0 bases and J 4 bases, leaving 9 bases between the germline ends. Germline V lookup: CDR1 MNHEY, CDR2 SVGAGI. CDR3 length: 15 amino acids. CDR3 amino acids: CASSYSRPSTGELFF. CDR3 DNA: TGTGCCAGCAGTTACTCGAGGCCCAGCACCGGGGAGCTGTTTTTT.

The chain combines TRBV7-6 with TRBJ1-5; D is unresolved. With 3 bases removed from V and 4 bases from J, the gap between germline ends came to 7 bases. Per germline, CDR1 SGHVS and CDR2 FNYEAQ. CDR3 length equals 13 residues. As DNA, the CDR3 is TGTGCCAGCAGCTTTAGCGGAAATCAGCCCCAGCATTTT. It encodes CASSFSGNQPQHF.

This chain connects TRBV10-3 to TRBJ2-3, with 10 bases lining up with TRBD1. CDR1 is ENHRY and CDR2 is SYGVKD in the germline V gene. Trimming cost V 0 bases and J 1 base; bases outside gene matches: 1. The CDR3 is 16 residues long. The CDR3 DNA reads TGTGCCATCAGTGAGTCCGGGACAGGGGGCACAGATACGCAGTATTTT. Translated, it gives CAISESGTGGTDTQYF.

The V call is TRBV5-4, the J call TRBJ1-4; D may be TRBD1 (6 bases). The CDR3 runs 15 residues. Germline values: CDR1 SGHNT, CDR2 YYREEE (reference sequence). Trimming cost V 4 bases and J 5 bases, with 15 bases left between them. CDR3: CASSSQTGENEKLFF. DNA for the CDR3: TGTGCCAGCAGCAGCCAGACAGGAGAGAATGAAAAACTGTTTTTT. Drawing the rest from reference TRBV5-4 and TRBJ1-4, the complete variable domain is ETGVTQSPTHLIKTRGQQVTLRCSSQSGHNTVSWYQQALGQGPQFIFQYYREEENGRGNFPPRFSGLQFPNYSSELNVNALELDDSALYLCASSSQTGENEKLFFGSGTQLSVL.

V is TRBV5-4 and J is TRBJ1-5, with D maybe TRBD1 (5 bases). This CDR3 region has 13 residues. From germline, CDR1 is SGHNT and CDR2 YYREEE (reference sequence). Deletions cut 2 bases from V and 7 bases from J, with 10 bases between. DNA for the CDR3: TGTGCCAGCAGCTTTGGGAGGGACCAGCCCCAGCATTTT. Its protein is CASSFGRDQPQHF.

V gene TRBV28 combines with J gene TRBJ2-5, with D possibly matching TRBD1 (5 bases). Trimming left V 7 bases short and J 3 bases short, with 12 bases between. Germline CDR1 is MDHEN and CDR2 is SYDVKM. CDR3 length: 13 amino acids. CDR3 amino acids: CASTVPREETQYF. The CDR3 region has the DNA TGTGCCAGCACCGTACCCAGGGAAGAGACCCAGTACTTC.

The chain has TRBV6-6 and TRBJ1-1; D uncertain. The CDR3 runs 13 residues. CDR1 and CDR2 from the germline V gene are MNHNY and SVGAGI (reference sequence). V was trimmed by 5 bases and J by 7 bases, leaving 14 bases between them. The CDR3 loop is CASSPRSLVEAFF. DNA of the CDR3: TGTGCCAGCAGTCCCCGAAGCCTGGTTGAAGCTTTCTTT.

This sequence joins TRBV4-2 and TRBJ1-5; D not certain. The CDR3 is made up of 16 amino acids. The germline V and J ends were trimmed by 0 bases and 2 bases, with 11 bases remaining between them. The germline CDR1 and CDR2 sequences are LGHNA and YNFKEQ. The CDR3 loop is CASSQDPFGGNQPQHF. The CDR3 DNA reads as TGTGCCAGCAGCCAAGATCCCTTTGGGGGCAATCAGCCCCAGCATTTT.

The DNA of the CDR3 is TGTGCCAGCAGTCCCCTGTTTTGGCTAGCTGAGAGCTCTGGGGCCAACGTCCTGACTTTC. Protein: CASSPLFWLAESSGANVLTF. The chain uses TRBV28 and TRBJ2-6; the D gene is possibly TRBD2 (5 bases). CDR1 is MDHEN and CDR2 is SYDVKM in the germline V gene. V lost 5 bases and J lost 0, with 23 bases in between. The CDR3 has 20 amino acids.

This clone appeared once. The genes are TRBV4-2 and TRBJ2-1; 10 bases match TRBD2. Germline trimming cut 4 bases from V and 2 bases from J; bases unmatched to any gene: 2. Germline CDR1 and CDR2: LGHNA and YNFKEQ. This CDR3 is 15 amino acids long. Written as DNA, the CDR3 is TGTGCCAGCAGCCTAGCGGGAGGAACCTACAATGAGCAGTTCTTC. This sequence encodes CASSLAGGTYNEQFF.

CDR3 amino acids: CASSLDLWAPQHF. Here the CDR3 DNA reads TGTGCCAGCAGCTTAGATCTATGGGCGCCCCAGCATTTT. The chain has TRBV11-2 and TRBJ1-5; D gene unclear. The germline V and J ends were trimmed by 0 bases and 9 bases, with 9 bases remaining between them. Per the germline V gene, CDR1 is SGHAT and CDR2 is FQNNGV. The CDR3 is 13 amino acids.

The chain has TRBV2 and TRBJ2-3, with 10 bases fitting TRBD2. The CDR3 is made up of 18 amino acids. After removal of 2 bases from V and 6 bases from J, the junction contained 14 bases not matched to a gene. From germline, CDR1 is SNHLY and CDR2 FYNNEI. CDR3 residues: CASSEIDWLAGEMDTQYF. DNA for the CDR3: TGTGCCAGCAGTGAAATTGATTGGCTAGCGGGAGAAATGGATACGCAGTATTTT.

V is TRBV6-1 and J is TRBJ1-2; D is unresolved. Trimming took off 2 bases at V and 6 bases at J, with 13 bases between the two ends. From germline, CDR1 is MNHNS and CDR2 SASEGT. The length of the CDR3 is 14 residues. DNA for the CDR3: TGTGCCAGCAGTGAATCATGGGAAGGGAATGGCTACACCTTC. Protein sequence: CASSESWEGNGYTF.

The chain joins TRBV19 to TRBJ1-3; the D gene is possibly TRBD1 (5 bases). Trimming pared 2 bases from V and 2 bases from J, leaving 13 bases between. The germline V gene encodes CDR1 LNHDA and CDR2 SQIVND (reference sequence). The CDR3 is 16 amino acids. CDR3 sequence reads: CASSITWAGTGNTIYF. The CDR3 DNA reads TGTGCCAGTAGTATAACATGGGCAGGGACTGGAAACACCATATATTTT. Full variable domain (missing parts from reference TRBV19 and TRBJ1-3): DGGITQSPKYLFRKEGQNVTLSCEQNLNHDAMYWYRQDPGQGLRLIYYSQIVNDFQKGDIAEGYSVSREKKESFPLTVTSAQKNPTAFYLCASSITWAGTGNTIYFGEGSWLTVV.

This sequence joins TRBV7-6 and TRBJ2-3; the D is unclear. Per the germline V gene, CDR1 is SGHVS and CDR2 is FNYEAQ. V lost 5 bases to trimming and J lost 2 bases, with 5 bases between them. CDR3 size: 12 residues. In nucleotides, the CDR3 is TGTGCCAGCAGCCGAATCACAGATACGCAGTATTTT. Translated: CASSRITDTQYF.

In its sample, this clone was seen a few times. The chain links TRBV19 to TRBJ1-1; TRBD1 is a possible D gene (5 bases). Looked up from germline, CDR1 is LNHDA and CDR2 is SQIVND (reference sequence). This CDR3 is 12 amino acids long. Trimming pared 4 bases from V and 3 bases from J, leaving 6 bases between. CDR3 bases: TGTGCCAGTAGTACAGGGCACACTGAAGCTTTCTTT. Its protein is CASSTGHTEAFF.

The rearrangement links TRBV29-1 to TRBJ2-7, with TRBD2 matching over 11 bases. The V gene end was trimmed by 6 bases and the J gene end by 3 bases; junction bases not matched to a gene: 7. Per germline, CDR1 SQVTM and CDR2 ANQGSEA. CDR3 length: 14 residues. In DNA form, the CDR3 reads TGCAGCGTCTCGGGACTAGCGGAGGACTACGAGCAGTACTTC. As protein: CSVSGLAEDYEQYF.

This chain uses TRBV7-9 with TRBJ1-4; possibly TRBD1 for D (5 bases). Trimming pared 5 bases from V and 1 base from J, leaving 11 bases between. The CDR3 has 15 amino acids. Germline CDR1 SEHNR, CDR2 FQNEAQ (reference sequence). The CDR3 sequence: CASSVGDGTNEKLFF. CDR3 nucleotides: TGTGCCAGCAGCGTAGGGGACGGAACTAATGAAAAACTGTTTTTT.

This clone was observed a handful of times. V usage is TRBV6-1 and J usage is TRBJ1-2; maybe TRBD1 (5 bases). Per germline, CDR1 MNHNS and CDR2 SASEGT. Deletions cut 6 bases from V and 4 bases from J, with 18 bases between. This CDR3 is built from 15 residues. CDR3 in DNA: TGTGCCAGCAGGTTTATCGGTTGGGGGGTCTATGGCTACACCTTC. Amino acids: CASRFIGWGVYGYTF.

The chain has TRBV5-6 and TRBJ2-5, with D perhaps TRBD1 or TRBD2 (5 bases each). CDR1 is SGHDT and CDR2 is YYEEEE in the germline V gene. V lost 3 bases and J 5 bases, leaving 11 bases between the germline ends. The CDR3 loop spans 13 amino acids. CDR3 bases: TGTGCCAGCAGCTCGGGACGTCGGGAGACCCAGTACTTC. Translated, it gives CASSSGRRETQYF.

The V and J genes are TRBV5-1 and TRBJ1-1, with D tentatively TRBD1 (5 bases). Germline values: CDR1 SGHRS, CDR2 YFSETQ. With 3 bases removed from V and 9 bases from J, the gap between germline ends came to 21 bases. The length of the CDR3 is 15 residues. CDR3 protein: CASSSFGGNEAQAFF. The CDR3 region has the DNA TGCGCCAGCAGCTCCTTCGGGGGGAATGAAGCCCAAGCTTTCTTT.